Listed below are T cell receptor beta chains from one sample, sequenced in a study of Ad26.COV2.S vaccination and SARS-CoV-2 variants. Assay used: immunoSEQ multiplex PCR; TCRdb lists only in-frame clones, some missing. The sample holds hundreds of thousands of clones, about nine tenths seen once. Sequenced here: peripheral blood, sampled in a trial of Ad26.COV2.S vaccine versus placebo. Receptors originate from a person between 18 and 65 years old who received the Ad26.COV2.S COVID-19 vaccine or a placebo. Both conserved end residues are part of each CDR3. D genes are given only for firm matches. Part of the rows lack a size; the others show once, few, many or a class for expanded clones.

TRBV7-9,-,-,TRBJ2-1,TGTGCCAGCAGCTTATTAACAGGGATCGATGAGCAGTTCTTC,CASSLLTGIDEQFF
TRBV6-5,TRBD1,-,TRBJ1-5,TGTGCCAGCAGCCGGACAGGGGGCAATCAGCCCCAGCATTTT,CASSRTGGNQPQHF
TRBV3-1/TRBV3-2,TRBD2,-,TRBJ2-1,TGTGCCAGCAGCCAAGTCGGGAGGGCCGGCAATGAGCAGTTCTTC,CASSQVGRAGNEQFF
TRBV7-9,-,-,TRBJ1-4,TGTGCCAGCAGCTCGGGATTCAATAATGAAAAACTGTTTTTT,CASSSGFNNEKLFF
TRBV11-2,TRBD1,-,TRBJ2-7,TGTGCCAGCGGATCTCCGGGACAGGGAAACTACGAGCAGTACTTC,CASGSPGQGNYEQYF
TRBV9,-,-,TRBJ2-1,TGTGCCAGCAGCGCCTCCCCCCAACCGAGGTCCTACAATGAGCAGTTCTTC,CASSASPQPRSYNEQFF
TRBV7-2,-,-,TRBJ1-1,TGTGCCAGCAGCTTTGGGACGGTGAACACTGAAGCTTTCTTT,CASSFGTVNTEAFF
TRBV19,TRBD2,-,TRBJ2-2,TGTGCCAGTAGTAGGACTAGCGGGCGTCTCACCGGGGAGCTGTTTTTT,CASSRTSGRLTGELFF
TRBV19,-,-,TRBJ2-2,TGTGCCAGTAGTATAGGGTGGCGGACGAACACCGGGGAGCTGTTTTTT,CASSIGWRTNTGELFF
TRBV10-3,TRBD2,-,TRBJ2-7,TGTGCCATCAGTGACAGGACTAGCGGGATCTACGAGCAGTACTTC,CAISDRTSGIYEQYF
TRBV29-1,-,-,TRBJ2-5,TGCAGCGTTGCCGGGGGCGCATACGAGACCCAGTACTTC,CSVAGGAYETQYF
TRBV29-1,-,few,TRBJ1-1,TGCAGCGCCCCTACGGAGAACACTGAAGCTTTCTTT,CSAPTENTEAFF
TRBV27,-,-,TRBJ1-2,TGTGCCAGCAGTCCCTCATTGGGGGATCTTAACTATGGCTACACCTTC,CASSPSLGDLNYGYTF
TRBV5-6,TRBD1,-,TRBJ2-2,TGTGCCAGCAGCCCGGGACAGGCTCGGGTCACCGGGGAGCTGTTTTTT,CASSPGQARVTGELFF
TRBV7-9,-,once,TRBJ2-7,TGTGCCAGCAGCCTCACCTACGAGCAGTACTTC,CASSLTYEQYF
TRBV27,TRBD2,-,TRBJ2-7,TGTGCCAGCACTCCCATAGCGGGAGCCCCTTACGAGCAGTACTTC,CASTPIAGAPYEQYF
TRBV7-2,-,-,TRBJ2-2,TGTGCCAGCAGCTTGGACCTCAGGACTAACACCGGGGAGCTGTTTTTT,CASSLDLRTNTGELFF
TRBV5-1,TRBD2,-,TRBJ2-1,TGCGCCAGCAGCCCGGGACTAGCGGTAGACAATGAGCAGTTCTTC,CASSPGLAVDNEQFF
TRBV30,TRBD1,-,TRBJ2-3,TGTGCCTGGAATGGACAGGCCAAAAGGGATACGCAGTATTTT,CAWNGQAKRDTQYF
TRBV11-2,-,-,TRBJ1-3,TGTGCCAGCAGCTCGACAGTCTCTGGAAACACCATATATTTT,CASSSTVSGNTIYF
TRBV7-2,-,-,TRBJ1-2,TGTGCTATCACGAGGGGCGTAGGTGACTATGGCTACACCTTC,CAITRGVGDYGYTF
TRBV7-6,-,-,TRBJ1-3,TGTGCCAGCAGCTTAGCGGTTGATACAGGGTATGGAAACACCATATATTTT,CASSLAVDTGYGNTIYF
TRBV7-6,TRBD2,-,TRBJ2-1,TGTGCCAGCAGCTTACGGGGACTAGCGGGAGGAGGGTACAATGAGCAGTTCTTC,CASSLRGLAGGGYNEQFF
TRBV24-1,-,-,TRBJ1-1,TGTGCCACCAGTGATTCGGGCGCATTGAACACTGAAGCTTTCTTT,CATSDSGALNTEAFF
TRBV6-6,-,-,TRBJ1-6,TGTGCCAGCAGTTACTCGATCCGCCATAATTCACCCCTCCACTTT,CASSYSIRHNSPLHF
TRBV30,TRBD1,-,TRBJ1-1,TGTGCCTGGAGTGTTGGGACAGGGAACACTGAAGCTTTCTTT,CAWSVGTGNTEAFF
TRBV7-2,TRBD1,-,TRBJ2-1,TGTGCCAGCAGCACTTACAGGGGTGAGCAGTTCTTC,CASSTYRGEQFF
TRBV7-6,-,once,TRBJ1-1,TGTGCCAGCAGTTCTCTAGCCGTCGGGAGCCCCGACACTGAAGCTTTCTTT,CASSSLAVGSPDTEAFF
TRBV7-9,-,-,TRBJ1-5,TGTGCCAGCAGCTTCGGTGATCAGCCCCAGCATTTT,CASSFGDQPQHF
TRBV9,-,once,TRBJ1-1,TGTGCCAGCAGCGTAACAGGGTCGAACACTGAAGCTTTCTTT,CASSVTGSNTEAFF
TRBV7-2,-,-,TRBJ1-1,TGTGCCAGCAGCTTAGGGCCAGGTAGGTTGAACACTGAAGCTTTCTTT,CASSLGPGRLNTEAFF
TRBV5-8,TRBD1,-,TRBJ1-6,TGTGCCAGCAGCTCAAGGGGACAGGGGTTGCATTCACCCCTCCACTTT,CASSSRGQGLHSPLHF